One sample yielded the 29 T cell receptor beta chains listed below, sequenced in a study of CD8 T cells in ankylosing spondylitis. Study findings and constraints: Roughly 8 highly homologous variants formed a TCR beta motif that appeared characteristic of ankylosing spondylitis blood.

MiXCR, run by TCRdb on the 5' RACE reads, gives a single entry per CDR3 protein. The sample has about 390,000 distinct CDR3 sequences; approximately 20% are singletons. These receptors are not linked to any known antigen. Sequencing was carried out using blood, either unsorted or a sorted T cell fraction (not recorded which). These receptor sequences come from a male donor with ankylosing spondylitis.

This clonotype was picked up a small number of times. The chain carries TRBV29-1 and TRBJ2-2, with 8 bases that match TRBD2. Trimming took 7 bases from V and 4 from J; bases not matched to a gene: 8. Germline values: CDR1 SQVTM, CDR2 ANQGSEA. The CDR3 is 14 residues long. CDR3 sequence (DNA): TGCAGCGCCCTAGGACTAGCCACCACCGGGGAGCTGTTTTTT. Translated: CSALGLATTGELFF.

This clonotype was counted a few times. Here the CDR3 DNA reads TGTGCCACCAGTGATAGAAGCGAGCGTCAGCCCCAGCATTTT. Its translation: CATSDRSERQPQHF. The J gene is TRBJ1-5, the V gene TRBV24-1; D call uncertain. This CDR3 spans 14 amino acids. The ends were cut back, 3 bases at V and 6 bases at J, with 11 bases in the middle. Germline V gene lookup returns CDR1 KGHDR and CDR2 SFDVKD.

The V gene is TRBV29-1, the J gene TRBJ1-2; 9 positions match TRBD1. The germline V gene encodes CDR1 SQVTM and CDR2 ANQGSEA. The CDR3 is 13 residues long. J lost 4 bases, V lost 7 bases, and 7 bases had no gene match. For the CDR3, the DNA is TGCAGCGAAGGGACAGGGCCTTGCTATGGCTACACCTTC. It specifies CSEGTGPCYGYTF.

The rearrangement uses TRBV5-1 and TRBJ2-7; TRBD1 agrees at 7 bases. From germline, CDR1 is SGHRS and CDR2 YFSETQ. CDR3 size: 17 residues. V lost 4 bases, J lost 2 bases, and 15 bases stayed unmatched. The CDR3: CASSTGAPGQRTYEQYF. CDR3 nucleotide sequence: TGCGCCAGCAGCACAGGCGCTCCGGGACAGCGTACCTACGAGCAGTACTTC.

The chain links TRBV28 to TRBJ1-2, with unresolved D. CDR1 and CDR2 (germline): MDHEN, SYDVKM. V lost 7 bases, J lost 3 bases, and 18 bases lay in between. The CDR3 runs to 15 residues. The CDR3 reads CASMGFIGIDYGYTF. In DNA form, the CDR3 reads TGTGCCAGCATGGGATTTATAGGGATAGACTATGGCTACACCTTC.

This chain connects TRBV5-1 to TRBJ2-7; D is unclear. Trimming took 0 bases from V and 0 from J, leaving 19 bases between them. The germline V gene encodes CDR1 SGHRS and CDR2 YFSETQ. This CDR3 region has 18 residues. This CDR3 reads CASSLASIRPPNSYEQYF. The CDR3 DNA is TGCGCCAGCAGCTTGGCGTCAATCCGCCCTCCAAACTCCTACGAGCAGTACTTC.

V and J are TRBV28 and TRBJ1-5; 7 positions match TRBD1. Unmatched junction bases numbered 10, after V lost 3 bases and J lost 5 bases. This CDR3 has 16 residues. The germline gives CDR1 MDHEN, CDR2 SYDVKM. The CDR3 sequence: CASSFMAGGIDQPQHF. Written as DNA, the CDR3 is TGTGCCAGCAGTTTTATGGCAGGGGGAATCGATCAGCCCCAGCATTTT.

CDR3 amino acids: CASTPGVSGANVLTF. DNA for the CDR3: TGTGCCAGCACCCCAGGGGTCTCTGGGGCCAACGTCCTGACTTTC. The chain is built from TRBV11-2 and TRBJ2-6; possible D gene TRBD1, 6 bases. This CDR3 has 15 residues. The germline CDR1 and CDR2 sequences are SGHAT and FQNNGV. V lost 7 bases and J 0 bases, leaving 10 bases between the germline ends. The variable domain in full, with the rest retrieved from reference TRBV11-2 and TRBJ2-6, is EAGVAQSPRYKIIEKRQSVAFWCNPISGHATLYWYQQILGQGPKLLIQFQNNGVVDDSQLPKDRFSAERLKGVDSTLKIQPAKLEDSAVYLCASTPGVSGANVLTFGAGSRLTVL.

This chain uses TRBV20-1 with TRBJ2-5; the match to TRBD2 covers 8 bases. The germline gives CDR1 DFQATT, CDR2 SNEGSKA (reference sequence). Trimming removed 1 base from V and 5 bases from J; junction bases left unmatched: 12. The CDR3 runs 16 residues. The CDR3 DNA sequence: TGCAGTGCTAGAGTAACTCGCGGGAGGTTTTTGGAGACCCAGTACTTC. Protein sequence: CSARVTRGRFLETQYF.

This clonotype was observed many times. The CDR3 spells CASSYSLDEQFF. CDR3 in DNA: TGTGCCAGCAGCTACTCGCTGGATGAGCAGTTCTTC. The gene calls are TRBV3-1 and TRBJ2-1; D unclear. Looked up from germline, CDR1 is LGHDT and CDR2 is YNNKEL (reference sequence). The CDR3 is 12 amino acids. The V end lost 5 bases, the J end lost 8 bases, and 10 bases lay between the germline ends.

This chain uses TRBV25-1 with TRBJ2-1; 7 bases agree with TRBD2. V was pared by 5 bases and J by 4 bases, with 11 bases of the junction left unmatched. This CDR3 has 16 amino acids. Germline assignment: CDR1 MGHDK and CDR2 SYGVNS. The CDR3 sequence is CASSSATGGPYNEQFF. The CDR3 nucleotides read TGTGCCAGCAGTTCGGCCACGGGGGGACCGTACAATGAGCAGTTCTTC.

This clonotype was seen ten or more times. In DNA, the CDR3 is TGCGCCAGCAGCCGTGGACTAGCGGGATTCGATCACAATGAGCAGTTCTTC. This translates into CASSRGLAGFDHNEQFF. V is TRBV5-1 and J is TRBJ2-1, with 12 nucleotides matching TRBD2. The ends lost 4 bases at V and 5 bases at J; junction bases unmatched: 10. Germline CDR1 reads SGHRS; CDR2 reads YFSETQ. This CDR3 region has 17 residues.

To note about this clonotype: A much larger clonotype is one base distant, so this may be a read error. This chain uses TRBV20-1 with TRBJ2-3, with 12 positions matching TRBD2. Per germline, CDR1 DFQATT and CDR2 SNEGSKA (reference sequence). Trimming cost V 1 base and J 1 base; bases outside gene matches: 0. This CDR3 region has 15 residues. In nucleotides, the CDR3 is TGCAGTGCTAGAGGACTAGCGGGAGGCACAGATACGCAGTATTTT. This translates into CSARGLAGGTDTQYF.

This chain links TRBV3-1 with TRBJ2-7, with TRBD2 identical over 7 bases. CDR3 length: 14 residues. Germline CDR1 reads LGHDT; CDR2 reads YNNKEL (reference sequence). J gave up 2 bases and V 4 bases, and 5 bases lay outside the gene matches. CDR3 loop: CASSPFRGAYEQYF. As DNA, the CDR3 is TGTGCCAGCAGCCCGTTTCGGGGGGCCTACGAGCAGTACTTC.

This clonotype has more than one count but fewer than ten. V and J are TRBV2 and TRBJ2-1; D is perhaps TRBD2 (5 bases). Per germline, CDR1 SNHLY and CDR2 FYNNEI. The CDR3 totals 16 residues. Trimming pared 7 bases from V and 2 bases from J, leaving 18 bases between. The CDR3 region has the DNA TGTGCCAGCAAGTTATCGCGGAGGTGGACCTACAATGAGCAGTTCTTC. This gives the protein CASKLSRRWTYNEQFF.

Only a few counts were recorded for this clonotype. CDR3 sequence (DNA): TGTGCCAGCAGTTCCCACGAGGGTACCTACGAGCAGTACTTC. Translation: CASSSHEGTYEQYF. This sequence joins TRBV27 and TRBJ2-7, with a weak D call TRBD2 (5 bases). Per germline, CDR1 MNHEY and CDR2 SMNVEV (reference sequence). The CDR3 consists of 14 residues. Trimming removed 4 bases from V and 2 bases from J, with 12 bases in between.

The table lists this clonotype with a few counts. Sequence at one end of the junction differs from germline and may be a read error. V gene TRBV20-1 combines with J gene TRBJ2-4; perhaps TRBD2 as D (6 bases). This CDR3 is built from 12 residues. Germline-derived CDR1 and CDR2 are DFQATT and SNEGSKA (reference sequence). The CDR3 nucleotides are TGCACTGCTAGTTGGCAGGGAGGCATTCAGTACTTC. Its translation is CTASWQGGIQYF.

This sequence joins TRBV2 and TRBJ1-5; D is possibly TRBD1 (6 bases). The V and J ends lost 8 bases and 4 bases respectively, with 18 bases between them. Germline loops: CDR1 SNHLY, CDR2 FYNNEI. The CDR3 covers 15 residues. The CDR3 region is CASDIQGGRNQPQHF. As DNA, the CDR3 is TGTGCCAGCGACATACAGGGTGGAAGAAATCAGCCCCAGCATTTT.

This clonotype appeared a single time. The J gene is TRBJ1-1, the V gene TRBV7-3; 8 nucleotides line up with TRBD1. V was clipped by 4 bases and J by 5 bases; unmatched bases: 6. Germline V gene data show CDR1 as SGHTA and CDR2 as FQGTGA. This CDR3 has 14 residues. CDR3 loop: CASSSGGAGTEAFF. CDR3 bases: TGTGCCAGCAGCTCAGGGGGCGCGGGGACTGAAGCTTTCTTT. Full variable domain (missing parts from reference TRBV7-3 and TRBJ1-1): GAGVSQTPSNKVTEKGKYVELRCDPISGHTALYWYRQSLGQGPEFLIYFQGTGAADDSGLPNDRFFAVRPEGSVSTLKIQRTERGDSAVYLCASSSGGAGTEAFFGQGTRLTVV.

This chain connects TRBV20-1 to TRBJ2-1; 8 bases align to TRBD2. The CDR3 is 14 residues long. Germline V gene data show CDR1 as DFQATT and CDR2 as SNEGSKA (reference sequence). The V and J ends lost 5 bases and 5 bases, in that order; junction bases with no gene match: 8. CDR3 loop: CSAFIAGRNNEQFF. The CDR3 DNA follows: TGCAGTGCTTTCATAGCGGGACGAAACAATGAGCAGTTCTTC.

V is TRBV18 and J is TRBJ1-2, with D uncertain. The CDR3 contains 12 residues. With 3 bases removed from V and 8 bases from J, the gap between germline ends came to 10 bases. Germline values: CDR1 KGHSH, CDR2 LQKENI. In DNA form, the CDR3 reads TGTGCCAGCTCACCGGGAGCAGCCGGCTACACCTTC. Protein sequence: CASSPGAAGYTF. The entire variable domain, with the rest obtained from reference TRBV18 and TRBJ1-2, is as follows: NAGVMQNPRHLVRRRGQEARLRCSPMKGHSHVYWYRQLPEEGLKFMVYLQKENIIDESGMPKERFSAEFPKEGPSILRIQQVVRGDSAAYFCASSPGAAGYTFGSGTRLTVV.

This clonotype was recorded a few times. The chain couples TRBV10-3 to TRBJ1-1; TRBD1 might be the D (6 bases). V dropped 2 bases and J dropped 1 base, with 11 bases sitting between them. Germline CDR1 reads ENHRY; CDR2 reads SYGVKD. This CDR3 region has 15 residues. In DNA, the CDR3 is TGTGCCATCAGTGAGGCAACAGGGACGAACACTGAAGCTTTCTTT. Translation gives CAISEATGTNTEAFF.

The chain joins TRBV20-1 to TRBJ2-7; a possible D gene is TRBD2 (6 bases). This CDR3 is built from 13 residues. Germline V CDR1 and CDR2: DFQATT, SNEGSKA (reference sequence). V shed 3 bases and J shed 3 bases, with 12 bases lying between them. As DNA, the CDR3 is TGCAGTGCTAGCCCCGGGACTGGCTACGAGCAGTACTTC. Its translation: CSASPGTGYEQYF.

This clonotype was detected ten times or more. V usage is TRBV5-6 and J usage is TRBJ2-1; 16 nucleotides align to TRBD2. The germline CDR1 and CDR2 sequences are SGHDT and YYEEEE. This CDR3 is 14 amino acids long. V gave up 7 bases and J gave up 6 bases; unmatched junction bases: 1. CDR3 in DNA: TGTGCCAGCGGGACTAGCGGGAGGGTCAATGAGCAGTTCTTC. It encodes CASGTSGRVNEQFF. Drawing the rest from reference TRBV5-6 and TRBJ2-1, the complete variable domain is DAGVTQSPTHLIKTRGQQVTLRCSPKSGHDTVSWYQQALGQGPQFIFQYYEEEERQRGNFPDRFSGHQFPNYSSELNVNALLLGDSALYLCASGTSGRVNEQFFGPGTRLTVL.

This clonotype was observed once. The V call is TRBV19, the J call TRBJ2-1; D perhaps matches TRBD2 (6 bases). Deletions cut 4 bases from V and 3 bases from J, with 13 bases between. Germline loops: CDR1 LNHDA, CDR2 SQIVND (reference sequence). The CDR3 extends over 15 amino acids. CDR3 residues: CASSRSGGVYNEQFF. CDR3 DNA sequence: TGTGCCAGTAGTAGGAGTGGCGGGGTCTACAATGAGCAGTTCTTC. Full variable domain (missing parts from reference TRBV19 and TRBJ2-1): DGGITQSPKYLFRKEGQNVTLSCEQNLNHDAMYWYRQDPGQGLRLIYYSQIVNDFQKGDIAEGYSVSREKKESFPLTVTSAQKNPTAFYLCASSRSGGVYNEQFFGPGTRLTVL.

This clonotype has just a few counts. The chain couples TRBV9 to TRBJ2-2, with D tentatively TRBD1 (5 bases). Trimming left V 4 bases short and J 6 bases short, with 19 bases between. This CDR3 is built from 16 residues. Germline loops: CDR1 SGDLS, CDR2 YYNGEE. For the CDR3, the DNA is TGTGCCAGCAGCCAAAGACAGTGGAGCTGGTCCGGGGAGCTGTTTTTT. As protein: CASSQRQWSWSGELFF.

The chain carries TRBV23-1 and TRBJ2-7; D not resolved. TRBV23-1 is classed as an ORF, of uncertain function. V was cut by 5 bases and J by 4 bases, with 12 bases left in between. The CDR3 covers 13 residues. The CDR3 reads CASSTISAYEQYF. The CDR3 nucleotides are TGCGCCAGCAGTACAATCAGTGCTTACGAGCAGTACTTC.

This clonotype has only a few counts. The chain combines TRBV5-1 with TRBJ2-7, with 7 positions matching TRBD2. There are 15 residues in the CDR3. Germline CDR1 reads SGHRS; CDR2 reads YFSETQ. V shed 4 bases, J shed 3 bases, and the junction held 10 bases outside the gene matches. The CDR3 DNA follows: TGCGCCAGCAGCACCGCTGGACTAGGATACTACGAGCAGTACTTC. It specifies CASSTAGLGYYEQYF.

In its sample, this clonotype was seen a few times. The J gene is TRBJ1-5, the V gene TRBV6-2 or TRBV6-3; D call uncertain. Trimming pared 7 bases from V and 1 base from J, leaving 5 bases between. The length of the CDR3 is 12 residues. Per germline, CDR1 MNHEY and CDR2 SVGEGT. The CDR3 sequence is CASTDSNQPQHF. In nucleotides, the CDR3 is TGTGCCAGCACTGACAGCAATCAGCCCCAGCATTTT.